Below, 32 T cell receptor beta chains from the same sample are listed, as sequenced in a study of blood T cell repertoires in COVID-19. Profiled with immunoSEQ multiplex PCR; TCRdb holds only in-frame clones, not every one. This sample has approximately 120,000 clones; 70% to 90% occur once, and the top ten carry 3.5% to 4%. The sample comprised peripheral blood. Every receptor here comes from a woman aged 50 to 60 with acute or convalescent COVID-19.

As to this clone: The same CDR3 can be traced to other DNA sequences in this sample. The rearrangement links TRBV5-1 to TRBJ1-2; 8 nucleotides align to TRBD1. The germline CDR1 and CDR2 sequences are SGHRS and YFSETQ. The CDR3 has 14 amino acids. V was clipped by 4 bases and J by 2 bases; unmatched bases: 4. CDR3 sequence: CASSLGTGNYGYTF. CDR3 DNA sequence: TGCGCCAGCAGCCTGGGGACAGGAAACTATGGCTACACCTTC.

The chain's CDR3 is CASSLRREDSNEQFF. DNA of the CDR3: TGTGCCAGCAGTTTGCGGCGGGAGGATTCCAATGAGCAGTTCTTC. The rearrangement joins TRBV28 to TRBJ2-1, with TRBD2 matching 8 bases. With 3 bases clipped from V and 6 bases from J, the junction kept 7 bases outside the gene matches. The CDR3 runs 15 residues. Germline CDR1 and CDR2: MDHEN and SYDVKM.

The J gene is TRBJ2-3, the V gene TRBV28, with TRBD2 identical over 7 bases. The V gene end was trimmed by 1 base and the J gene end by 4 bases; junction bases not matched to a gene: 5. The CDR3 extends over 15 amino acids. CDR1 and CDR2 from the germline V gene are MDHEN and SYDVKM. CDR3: CASSLYGGSADTQYF. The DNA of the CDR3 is TGTGCCAGCAGTTTATATGGCGGGAGTGCAGATACGCAGTATTTT.

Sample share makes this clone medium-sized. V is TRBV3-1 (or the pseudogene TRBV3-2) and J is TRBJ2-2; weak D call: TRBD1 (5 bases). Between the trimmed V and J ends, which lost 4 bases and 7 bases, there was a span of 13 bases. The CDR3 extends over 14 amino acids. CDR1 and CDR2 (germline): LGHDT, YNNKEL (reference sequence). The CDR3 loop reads CASSPVPQGGELFF. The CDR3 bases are TGTGCCAGCAGCCCCGTCCCCCAGGGCGGGGAGCTGTTTTTT.

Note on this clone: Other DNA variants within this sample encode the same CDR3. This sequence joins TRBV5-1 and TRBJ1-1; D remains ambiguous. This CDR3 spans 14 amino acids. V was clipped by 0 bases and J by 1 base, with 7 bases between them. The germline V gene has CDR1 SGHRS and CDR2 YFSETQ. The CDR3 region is CASSLANRNTEAFF. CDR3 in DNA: TGCGCCAGCAGCTTGGCCAATAGGAACACTGAAGCTTTCTTT. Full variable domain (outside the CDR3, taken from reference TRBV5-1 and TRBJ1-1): KAGVTQTPRYLIKTRGQQVTLSCSPISGHRSVSWYQQTPGQGLQFLFEYFSETQRNKGNFPGRFSGRQFSNSRSEMNVSTLELGDSALYLCASSLANRNTEAFFGQGTRLTVV.

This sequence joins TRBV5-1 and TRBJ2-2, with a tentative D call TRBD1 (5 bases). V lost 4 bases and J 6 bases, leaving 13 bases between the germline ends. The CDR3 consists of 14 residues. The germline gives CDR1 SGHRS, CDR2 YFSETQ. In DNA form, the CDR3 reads TGCGCCAGCAGCAAGGCTCAGGGCCCCGGGGAGCTGTTTTTT. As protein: CASSKAQGPGELFF.

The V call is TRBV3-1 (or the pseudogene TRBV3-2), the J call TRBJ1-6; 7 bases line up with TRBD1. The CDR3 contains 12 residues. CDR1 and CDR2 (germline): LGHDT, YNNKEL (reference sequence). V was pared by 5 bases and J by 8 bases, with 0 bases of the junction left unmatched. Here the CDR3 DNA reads TGTGCCAGCAGCGACAGGGATTCACCCCTCCACTTT. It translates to CASSDRDSPLHF.

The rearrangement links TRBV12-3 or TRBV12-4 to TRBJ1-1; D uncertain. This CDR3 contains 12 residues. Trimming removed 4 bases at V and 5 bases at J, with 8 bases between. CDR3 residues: CASSYHGTEAFF. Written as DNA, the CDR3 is TGTGCCAGCAGTTATCACGGGACTGAAGCTTTCTTT.

CDR3 sequence: CATSTTFWDRGRNTEAFF. CDR3 bases: TGTGCCACCAGCACTACTTTCTGGGACAGGGGACGGAACACTGAAGCTTTCTTT. The rearrangement links TRBV15 to TRBJ1-1; the match to TRBD1 covers 10 bases. V lost 4 bases to trimming and J lost 1 base; unmatched junction nucleotides: 12. This CDR3 is built from 18 residues. Germline values: CDR1 LNHNV, CDR2 YYDKDF (reference sequence).

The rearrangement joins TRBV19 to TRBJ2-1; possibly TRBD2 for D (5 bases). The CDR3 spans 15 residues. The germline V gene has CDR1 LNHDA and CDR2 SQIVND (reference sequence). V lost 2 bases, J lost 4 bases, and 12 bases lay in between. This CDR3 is CASSIRLPGYNEQFF. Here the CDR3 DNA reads TGTGCCAGTAGTATACGGCTCCCGGGGTACAATGAGCAGTTCTTC.

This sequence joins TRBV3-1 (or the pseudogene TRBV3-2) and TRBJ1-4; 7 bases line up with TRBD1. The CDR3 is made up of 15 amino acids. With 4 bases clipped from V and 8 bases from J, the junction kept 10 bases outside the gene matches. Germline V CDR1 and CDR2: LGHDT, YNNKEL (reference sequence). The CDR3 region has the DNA TGTGCCAGCAGCCTGACAGGGAACCTAAAGGAAAAACTGTTTTTT. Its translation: CASSLTGNLKEKLFF.

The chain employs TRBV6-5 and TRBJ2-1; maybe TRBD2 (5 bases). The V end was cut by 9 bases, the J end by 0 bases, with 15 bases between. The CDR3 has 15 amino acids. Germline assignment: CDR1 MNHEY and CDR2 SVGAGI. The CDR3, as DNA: TGTGCCAGTAAAGTTACGGGAAGCTCCTACAATGAGCAGTTCTTC. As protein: CASKVTGSSYNEQFF.

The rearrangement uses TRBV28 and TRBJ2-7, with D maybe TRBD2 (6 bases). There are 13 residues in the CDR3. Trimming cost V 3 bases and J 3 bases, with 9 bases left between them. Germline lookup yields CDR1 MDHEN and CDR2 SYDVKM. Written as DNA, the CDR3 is TGTGCCAGCAGTTTGGGACTGTACTACGAGCAGTACTTC. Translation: CASSLGLYYEQYF.

The CDR3 nucleotides are TGTGCCAGCAGCGTAGCCCCTTACGGGGATGAGCAGTTCTTC. It is translated as CASSVAPYGDEQFF. The chain combines TRBV9 with TRBJ2-1; a weak D match, TRBD2 (5 bases). Germline assignment: CDR1 SGDLS and CDR2 YYNGEE. Deletions cut 0 bases from V and 8 bases from J, with 12 bases between. This CDR3 comprises 14 residues.

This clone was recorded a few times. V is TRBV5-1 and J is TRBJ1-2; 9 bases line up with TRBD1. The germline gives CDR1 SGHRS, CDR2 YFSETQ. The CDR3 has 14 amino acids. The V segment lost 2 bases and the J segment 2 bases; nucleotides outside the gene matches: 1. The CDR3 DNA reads TGCGCCAGCAGCTTCGGACAGGGGAACTATGGCTACACCTTC. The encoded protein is CASSFGQGNYGYTF.

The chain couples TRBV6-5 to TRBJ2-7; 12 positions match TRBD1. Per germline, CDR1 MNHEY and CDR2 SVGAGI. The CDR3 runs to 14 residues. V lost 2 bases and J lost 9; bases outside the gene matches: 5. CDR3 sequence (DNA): TGTGCCAGCAGTTACGGGACAGGGGGCATTGTGCAGTACTTC. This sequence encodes CASSYGTGGIVQYF.

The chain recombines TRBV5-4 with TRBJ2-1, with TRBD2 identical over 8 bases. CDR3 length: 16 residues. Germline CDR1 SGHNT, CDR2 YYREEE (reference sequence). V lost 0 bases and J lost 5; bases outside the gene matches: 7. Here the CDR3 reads CASSLEGGRTNNEQFF. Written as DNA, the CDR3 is TGTGCCAGCAGCTTGGAAGGCGGGAGGACCAACAATGAGCAGTTCTTC.

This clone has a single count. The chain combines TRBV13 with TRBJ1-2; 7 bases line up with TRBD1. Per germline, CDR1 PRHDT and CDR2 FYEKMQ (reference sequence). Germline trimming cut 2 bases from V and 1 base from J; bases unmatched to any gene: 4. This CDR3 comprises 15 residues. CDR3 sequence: CASSLIRQGNYGYTF. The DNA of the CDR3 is TGTGCCAGCAGCTTAATCCGACAGGGTAACTATGGCTACACCTTC.

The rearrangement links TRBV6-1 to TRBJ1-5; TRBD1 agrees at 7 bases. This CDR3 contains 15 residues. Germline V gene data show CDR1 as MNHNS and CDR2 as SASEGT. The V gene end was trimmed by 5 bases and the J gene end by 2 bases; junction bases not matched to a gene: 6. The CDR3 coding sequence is TGTGCCAGCAGTTCTTTAGGACAGGGCAATCAGCCCCAGCATTTT. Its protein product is CASSSLGQGNQPQHF.

The CDR3 protein is CASSELSVRETQYF. In nucleotides, the CDR3 is TGTGCCAGCAGCGAACTAAGTGTTCGGGAGACCCAGTACTTC. The chain recombines TRBV7-9 with TRBJ2-5; D uncertain. This CDR3 has 14 amino acids. V lost 5 bases and J 5 bases, leaving 15 bases between the germline ends. Germline CDR1 SEHNR, CDR2 FQNEAQ (reference sequence).

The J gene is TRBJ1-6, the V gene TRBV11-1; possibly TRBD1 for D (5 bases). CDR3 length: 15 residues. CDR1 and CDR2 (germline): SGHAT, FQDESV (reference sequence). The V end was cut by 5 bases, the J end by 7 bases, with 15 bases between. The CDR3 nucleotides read TGTGCCAGCAGCCCCTCCGGGACTACGAATTCACCCCTCCACTTT. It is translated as CASSPSGTTNSPLHF.

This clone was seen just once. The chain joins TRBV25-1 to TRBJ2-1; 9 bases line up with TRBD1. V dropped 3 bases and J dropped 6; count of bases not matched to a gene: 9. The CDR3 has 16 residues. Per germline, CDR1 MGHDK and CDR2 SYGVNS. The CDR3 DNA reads TGTGCCAGCAGTGATTTTAATGGACAGGGGATCAATGAGCAGTTCTTC. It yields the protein CASSDFNGQGINEQFF.

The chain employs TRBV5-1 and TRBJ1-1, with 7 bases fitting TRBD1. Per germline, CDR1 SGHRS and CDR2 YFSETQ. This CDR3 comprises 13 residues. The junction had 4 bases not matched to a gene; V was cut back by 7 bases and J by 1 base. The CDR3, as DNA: TGCGCCAGCGTCGGACAGGCGAACACTGAAGCTTTCTTT. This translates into CASVGQANTEAFF.

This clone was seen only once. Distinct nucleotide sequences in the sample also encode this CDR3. The CDR3 nucleotides read TGTGCCAGCAGCGTAGGGTCAGGGAATACCGGGGAGCTGTTTTTT. It translates to CASSVGSGNTGELFF. V usage is TRBV9 and J usage is TRBJ2-2; a possible D gene is TRBD1 (5 bases). CDR3 length equals 15 residues. V lost 0 bases, J lost 5 bases, and 11 bases lay in between. Germline V CDR1 and CDR2: SGDLS, YYNGEE.

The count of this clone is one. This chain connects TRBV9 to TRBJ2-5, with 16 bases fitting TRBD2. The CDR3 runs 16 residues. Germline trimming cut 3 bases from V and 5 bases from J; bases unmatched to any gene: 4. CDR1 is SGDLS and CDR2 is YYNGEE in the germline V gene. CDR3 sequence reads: CASSAGTSGGEETQYF. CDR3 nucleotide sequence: TGTGCCAGCAGCGCGGGGACTAGCGGGGGGGAGGAGACCCAGTACTTC. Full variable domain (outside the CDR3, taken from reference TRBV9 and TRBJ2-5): DSGVTQTPKHLITATGQRVTLRCSPRSGDLSVYWYQQSLDQGLQFLIQYYNGEERAKGNILERFSAQQFPDLHSELNLSSLELGDSALYFCASSAGTSGGEETQYFGPGTRLLVL.

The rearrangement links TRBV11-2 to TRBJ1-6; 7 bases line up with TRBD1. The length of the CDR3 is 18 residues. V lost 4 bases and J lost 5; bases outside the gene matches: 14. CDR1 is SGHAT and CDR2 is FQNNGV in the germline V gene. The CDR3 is CASSSPGGRTFNNSPLHF. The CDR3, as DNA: TGTGCCAGCAGCTCTCCAGGGGGTAGAACCTTTAATAATTCACCCCTCCACTTT.

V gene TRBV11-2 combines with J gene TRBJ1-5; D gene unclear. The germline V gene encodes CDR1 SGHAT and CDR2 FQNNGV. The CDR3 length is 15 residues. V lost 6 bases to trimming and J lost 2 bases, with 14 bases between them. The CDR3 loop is CASSLREGGNQPQHF. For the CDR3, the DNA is TGTGCCAGCAGTCTGAGGGAGGGCGGCAATCAGCCCCAGCATTTT.

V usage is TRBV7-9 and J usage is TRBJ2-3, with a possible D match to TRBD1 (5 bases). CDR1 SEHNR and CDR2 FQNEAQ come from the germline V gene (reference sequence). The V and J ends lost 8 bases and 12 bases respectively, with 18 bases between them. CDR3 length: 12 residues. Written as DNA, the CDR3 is TGTGCCAGCGCGAAGGGGATTGACGATCAGTATTTT. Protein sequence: CASAKGIDDQYF.

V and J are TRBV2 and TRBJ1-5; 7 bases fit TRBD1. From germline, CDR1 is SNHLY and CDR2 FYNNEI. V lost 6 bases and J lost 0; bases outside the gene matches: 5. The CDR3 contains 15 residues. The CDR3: CASREQGNSNQPQHF. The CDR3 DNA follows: TGTGCCAGCAGGGAACAGGGGAATAGCAATCAGCCCCAGCATTTT.

The CDR3: CATSGGTGGANTGELFF. As DNA, the CDR3 is TGTGCCACCAGTGGCGGGACAGGGGGCGCGAACACCGGGGAGCTGTTTTTT. The V call is TRBV24-1, the J call TRBJ2-2, with 12 bases identical to TRBD1. Trimming cost V 5 bases and J 0 bases; bases outside gene matches: 3. The CDR3 extends over 17 amino acids. Germline values: CDR1 KGHDR, CDR2 SFDVKD.

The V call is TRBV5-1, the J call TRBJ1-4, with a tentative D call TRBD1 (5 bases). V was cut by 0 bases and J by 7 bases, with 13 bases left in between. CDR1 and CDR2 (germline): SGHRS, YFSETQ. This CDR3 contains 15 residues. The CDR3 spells CASSLGSGGGEKLFF. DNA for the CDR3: TGCGCCAGCAGCTTGGGATCCGGGGGAGGTGAAAAACTGTTTTTT.

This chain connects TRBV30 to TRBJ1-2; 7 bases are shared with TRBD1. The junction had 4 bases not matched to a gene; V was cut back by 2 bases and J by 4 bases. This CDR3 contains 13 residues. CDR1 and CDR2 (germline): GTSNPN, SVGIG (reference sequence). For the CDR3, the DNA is TGTGCCTGGAGTCCACAGGGGTCCTATGGCTACACCTTC. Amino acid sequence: CAWSPQGSYGYTF.